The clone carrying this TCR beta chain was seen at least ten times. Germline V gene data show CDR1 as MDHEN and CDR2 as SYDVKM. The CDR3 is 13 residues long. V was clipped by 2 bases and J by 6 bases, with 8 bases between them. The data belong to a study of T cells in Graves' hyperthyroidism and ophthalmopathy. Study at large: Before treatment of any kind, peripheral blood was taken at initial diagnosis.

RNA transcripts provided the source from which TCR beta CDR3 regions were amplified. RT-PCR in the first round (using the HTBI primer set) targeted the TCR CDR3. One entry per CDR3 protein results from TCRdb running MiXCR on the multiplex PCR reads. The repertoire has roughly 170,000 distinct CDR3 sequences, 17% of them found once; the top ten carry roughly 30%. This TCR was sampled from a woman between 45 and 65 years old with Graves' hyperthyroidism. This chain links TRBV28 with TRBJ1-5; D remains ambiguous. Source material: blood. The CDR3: CASSLRSGQPQHF. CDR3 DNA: TGTGCCAGCAGTTTAAGGAGCGGTCAGCCCCAGCATTTT.